This TCR beta chain was observed in a study of beta chain bispecific antibodies for T cell cancers. General study findings and limits: Normal T cells contributed less of the targeted TRBV signal than the leukemia cells did.

Expansion lasted 2 to 4 days, with either anti-CD3 antibody OKT3 or CD3/CD28 beads. This clonotype was observed many times. What it recognizes is unknown. MiXCR, run by TCRdb on the 5' RACE reads, gives a single entry per CDR3 protein. The table has about 8,800 distinct CDR3 sequences, 2% to 2.5% seen once. This CDR3 is built from 14 residues. V shed 3 bases and J shed 2 bases, with 11 bases lying between them. The chain carries TRBV12-3 or TRBV12-4 and TRBJ2-7; no firm D call. The sequence came from a human donor in good health. Some clones in this sample may be carry-over from other donors' samples. This specimen was T cells from a healthy donor cultured with Jurkat leukemia cells, taken from a culture containing an anti-CD19 bispecific antibody. The CDR3 DNA sequence: TGTGCCAGCAGTTTTTCCGGGCTCCCCTACGAGCAGTACTTC. Translated: CASSFSGLPYEQYF.